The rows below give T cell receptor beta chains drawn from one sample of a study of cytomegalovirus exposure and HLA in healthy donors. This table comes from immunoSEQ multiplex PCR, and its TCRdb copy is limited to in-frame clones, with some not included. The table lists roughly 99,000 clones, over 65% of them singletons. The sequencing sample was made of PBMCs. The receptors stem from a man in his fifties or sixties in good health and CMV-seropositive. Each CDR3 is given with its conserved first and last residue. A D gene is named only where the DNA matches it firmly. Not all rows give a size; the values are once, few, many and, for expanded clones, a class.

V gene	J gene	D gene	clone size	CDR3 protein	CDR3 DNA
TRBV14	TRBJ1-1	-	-	CASSQDETWSTKPRAFF	TGTGCCAGCAGCCAAGATGAAACTTGGTCAACTAAGCCGAGGGCTTTCTTT
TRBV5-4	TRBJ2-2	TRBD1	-	CASSPGGKNTGELFF	TGTGCCAGCAGCCCAGGGGGTAAGAACACCGGGGAGCTGTTTTTT
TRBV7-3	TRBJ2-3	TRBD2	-	CASSPRGGATDTQYF	TGTGCCAGCAGCCCCCGCGGGGGGGCGACCGATACGCAGTATTTT
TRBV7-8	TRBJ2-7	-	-	CASSVGPFYEQYF	TGTGCCAGCAGCGTGGGCCCTTTCTACGAGCAGTACTTC
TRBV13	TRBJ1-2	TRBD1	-	CASSLVDRAFNYGYTF	TGTGCCAGCAGCTTAGTGGACAGGGCCTTTAACTATGGCTACACCTTC
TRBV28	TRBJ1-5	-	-	CASSLLETGSNQPQHF	TGTGCCAGCAGTTTATTGGAGACGGGTAGCAATCAGCCCCAGCATTTT
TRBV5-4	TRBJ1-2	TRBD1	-	CASSPSGFGTGRGSGYTF	TGTGCCAGCAGCCCGTCAGGTTTCGGGACAGGGAGAGGTTCTGGCTACACCTTC
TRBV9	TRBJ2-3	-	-	CASSAGGADTQYF	TGTGCCAGCAGCGCGGGGGGCGCAGATACGCAGTATTTT
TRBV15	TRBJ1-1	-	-	CATSRDRSGAAKAFF	TGTGCCACCAGCAGAGATAGATCAGGGGCAGCGAAAGCTTTCTTT
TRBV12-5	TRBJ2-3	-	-	CASGYQGAADTQYF	TGTGCTAGTGGTTACCAAGGGGCGGCAGATACGCAGTATTTT
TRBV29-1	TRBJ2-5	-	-	CSVQAAQETQYF	TGCAGCGTTCAGGCCGCTCAAGAGACCCAGTACTTC
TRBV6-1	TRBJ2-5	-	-	CASSEPMGRGAGETQYF	TGTGCCAGCAGTGAACCCATGGGGAGAGGCGCTGGAGAGACCCAGTACTTC
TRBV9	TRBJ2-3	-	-	CASSVGTQKADTQYF	TGTGCCAGCAGCGTCGGGACACAAAAGGCAGATACGCAGTATTTT
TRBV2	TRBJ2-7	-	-	CASSDSNPPYEQYF	TGTGCCAGCAGTGACAGTAACCCTCCCTACGAGCAGTACTTC
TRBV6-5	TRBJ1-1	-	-	CASTKTPGIEAFF	TGTGCCAGCACCAAAACCCCGGGAATTGAAGCTTTCTTT
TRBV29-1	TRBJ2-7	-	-	CSVANRVGTYEQYF	TGCAGCGTGGCCAACAGGGTTGGCACCTACGAGCAGTACTTC
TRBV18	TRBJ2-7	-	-	CASSPRQVTYEQYF	TGTGCCAGCTCACCCAGACAGGTCACCTACGAGCAGTACTTC
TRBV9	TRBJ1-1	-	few	CASSVAVNTEAFF	TGTGCCAGCAGCGTAGCTGTGAACACTGAAGCTTTCTTT
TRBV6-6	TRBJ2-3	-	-	CASSSQGPGGADTQYF	TGTGCCAGCAGTTCACAGGGGCCGGGCGGGGCAGATACGCAGTATTTT
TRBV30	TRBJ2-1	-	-	CAWSWETGGYNEQFF	TGTGCCTGGAGTTGGGAGACAGGTGGCTACAATGAGCAGTTCTTC
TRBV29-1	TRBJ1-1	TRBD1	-	CSAIVGGLGPNTEAFF	TGCAGCGCCATCGTAGGGGGCCTAGGGCCGAACACTGAAGCTTTCTTT
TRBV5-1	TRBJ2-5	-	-	CASSSVGRNQETQYF	TGCGCCAGCAGCTCGGTGGGGCGTAACCAAGAGACCCAGTACTTC
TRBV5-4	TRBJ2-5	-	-	CASSGGTRGETQYF	TGTGCCAGCAGCGGGGGGACGCGAGGGGAGACCCAGTACTTC
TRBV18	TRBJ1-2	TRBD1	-	CASSPKDRAYYGYTF	TGTGCCAGCTCACCTAAGGACAGGGCCTACTATGGCTACACCTTC
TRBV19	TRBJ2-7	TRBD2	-	CASGGVSHEQYF	TGTGCCTCGGGGGGTGTCAGCCACGAGCAGTACTTC
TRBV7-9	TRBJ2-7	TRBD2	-	CASSLGQGLGLAGTYEQYF	TGTGCCAGCAGCTTAGGGCAGGGGCTCGGACTAGCGGGAACCTACGAGCAGTACTTC
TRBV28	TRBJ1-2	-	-	CASVRGDYGYTF	TGTGCCAGCGTTAGGGGTGACTATGGCTACACCTTC
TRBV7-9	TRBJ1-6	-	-	CASSEQGANSPLHF	TGTGCCAGCAGCGAACAGGGAGCCAATTCACCCCTCCACTTT